This note documents a single TCR beta chain sequence. The method was immunoSEQ multiplex PCR; TCRdb's version includes in-frame clones alone and lacks a portion of them. Of 75,000 or so clones listed, nearly 90% are singletons. The data were obtained in a study of blood T cell repertoires in COVID-19. Study in general: From T cells, B-cell-depleted T cells, or PBMCs came the material, which was cDNA or gDNA.

CDR1 and CDR2 (germline): LGHNT, FRNRAP. The V end was cut by 6 bases, the J end by 2 bases, with 13 bases between. There are 14 residues in the CDR3. The clonotype originates from a man in his forties or fifties with acute or convalescent COVID-19. The sequenced sample consisted of peripheral blood. This chain connects TRBV12-5 to TRBJ2-5; TRBD1 is a possible D gene (5 bases). The CDR3 here is CASGHQQEQETQYF. The CDR3 region has the DNA TGTGCTAGTGGCCACCAACAGGAACAAGAGACCCAGTACTTC.